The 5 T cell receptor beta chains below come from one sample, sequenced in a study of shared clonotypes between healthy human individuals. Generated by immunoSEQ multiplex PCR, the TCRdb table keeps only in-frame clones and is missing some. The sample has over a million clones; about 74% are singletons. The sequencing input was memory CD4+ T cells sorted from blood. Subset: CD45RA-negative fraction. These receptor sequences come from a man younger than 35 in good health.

The CDR3 DNA sequence: TGTGCCAGCAGTTACAAGAGGGAGAACTCCTACAATGAGCAGTTCTTC. Translated: CASSYKRENSYNEQFF. This chain links TRBV6-6 with TRBJ2-1; a possible D gene is TRBD2 (5 bases). The germline gives CDR1 MNHNY, CDR2 SVGAGI (reference sequence). Between the trimmed V and J ends, which lost 2 bases and 0 bases, there was a span of 11 bases. This CDR3 spans 16 amino acids.

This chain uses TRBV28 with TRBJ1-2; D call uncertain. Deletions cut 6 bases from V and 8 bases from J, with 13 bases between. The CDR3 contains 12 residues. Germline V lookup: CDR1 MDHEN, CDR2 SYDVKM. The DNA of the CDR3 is TGTGCCAGCAGCCGTATATGGGAGGGCTACACCTTC. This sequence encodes CASSRIWEGYTF.

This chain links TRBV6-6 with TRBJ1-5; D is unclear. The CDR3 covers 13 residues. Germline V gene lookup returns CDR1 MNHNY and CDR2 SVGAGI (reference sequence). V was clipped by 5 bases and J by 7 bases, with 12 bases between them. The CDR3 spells CASSGQSLQPQHF. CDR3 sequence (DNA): TGTGCCAGCAGTGGGCAGTCGCTCCAGCCCCAGCATTTT.

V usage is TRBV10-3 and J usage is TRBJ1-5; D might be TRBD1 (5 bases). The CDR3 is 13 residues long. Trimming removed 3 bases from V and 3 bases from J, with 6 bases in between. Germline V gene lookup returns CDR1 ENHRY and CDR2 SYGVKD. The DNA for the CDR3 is TGTGCCATCAGTGACAGGGTCAATCAGCCCCAGCATTTT. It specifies CAISDRVNQPQHF.

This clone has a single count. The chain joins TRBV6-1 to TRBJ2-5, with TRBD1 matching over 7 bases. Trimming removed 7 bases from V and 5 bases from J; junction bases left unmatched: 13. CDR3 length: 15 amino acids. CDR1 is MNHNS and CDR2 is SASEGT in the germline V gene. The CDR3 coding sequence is TGTGCCAGCACATTGAAACAGGGGCTGAGCGAGACCCAGTACTTC. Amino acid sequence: CASTLKQGLSETQYF.